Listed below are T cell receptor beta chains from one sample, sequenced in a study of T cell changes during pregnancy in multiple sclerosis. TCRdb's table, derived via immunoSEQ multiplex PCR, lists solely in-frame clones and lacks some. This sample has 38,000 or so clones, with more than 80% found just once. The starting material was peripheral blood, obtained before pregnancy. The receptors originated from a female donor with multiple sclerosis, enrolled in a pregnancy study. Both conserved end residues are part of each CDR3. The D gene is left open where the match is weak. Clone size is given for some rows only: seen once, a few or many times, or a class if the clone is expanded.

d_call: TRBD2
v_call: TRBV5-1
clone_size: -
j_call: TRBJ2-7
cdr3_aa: CASSLASSGSYEQYF
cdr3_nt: TGCGCCAGCAGCTTGGCGTCTAGCGGGAGCTACGAGCAGTACTTC

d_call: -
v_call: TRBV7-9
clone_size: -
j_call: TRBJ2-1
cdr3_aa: CASSLGGPGISEEFF
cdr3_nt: TGTGCCAGCAGCTTAGGGGGGCCGGGTATCTCCGAGGAGTTCTTC

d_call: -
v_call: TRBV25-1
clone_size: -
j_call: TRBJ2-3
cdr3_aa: CASSEGASDLTDTQYF
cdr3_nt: TGTGCCAGCAGTGAGGGAGCTAGCGATCTCACAGATACGCAGTATTTT

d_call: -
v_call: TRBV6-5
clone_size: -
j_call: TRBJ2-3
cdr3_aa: CASSRARVDTQYF
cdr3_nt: TGTGCCAGCAGTCGGGCGCGGGTAGATACGCAGTATTTT

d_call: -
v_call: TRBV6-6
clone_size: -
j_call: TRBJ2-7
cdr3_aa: CASKEIYEQYF
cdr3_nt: TGTGCCAGCAAGGAGATCTACGAGCAGTACTTC

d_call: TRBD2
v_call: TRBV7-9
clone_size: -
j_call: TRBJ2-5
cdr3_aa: CASSSEGGRAKETQYF
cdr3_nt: TGTGCCAGCAGCTCCGAGGGCGGGAGGGCCAAAGAGACCCAGTACTTC

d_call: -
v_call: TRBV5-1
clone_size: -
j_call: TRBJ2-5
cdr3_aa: CASSLEGTRGETQYF
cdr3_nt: TGCGCCAGCAGCTTGGAGGGGACAAGGGGGGAGACCCAGTACTTC

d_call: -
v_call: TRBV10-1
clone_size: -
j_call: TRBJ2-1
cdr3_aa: CASSHVARNNEQFF
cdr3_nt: TGCGCCAGCAGTCACGTAGCGAGAAACAATGAGCAGTTCTTC

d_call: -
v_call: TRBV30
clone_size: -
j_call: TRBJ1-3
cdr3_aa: CAWTSRGLSGNTIYF
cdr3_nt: TGTGCCTGGACCTCTCGGGGTCTCTCTGGAAACACCATATATTTT

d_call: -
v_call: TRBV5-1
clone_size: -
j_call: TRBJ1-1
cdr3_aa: CASSSGPGRTKAFF
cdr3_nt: TGCGCCAGCAGCTCTGGTCCGGGGCGGACTAAAGCTTTCTTT

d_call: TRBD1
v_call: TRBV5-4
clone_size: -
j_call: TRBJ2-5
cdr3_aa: CASSSRLTGLETQYF
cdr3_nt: TGTGCCAGCAGCTCCCGACTGACAGGGCTGGAGACCCAGTACTTC

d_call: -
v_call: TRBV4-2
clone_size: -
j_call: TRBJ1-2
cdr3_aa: CASSQDTGSNYGYTF
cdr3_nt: TGTGCCAGCAGCCAAGATACAGGGAGTAACTATGGCTACACCTTC

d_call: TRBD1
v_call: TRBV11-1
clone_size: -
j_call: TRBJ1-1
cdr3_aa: CARFRERDRGFLEAFF
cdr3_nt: TGTGCCAGGTTTAGAGAGCGGGACAGGGGGTTTCTTGAAGCTTTCTTT

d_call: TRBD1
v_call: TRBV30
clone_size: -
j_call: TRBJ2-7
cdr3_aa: CAWSGGQGPQRSSYEQYF
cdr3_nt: TGTGCCTGGAGTGGGGGACAGGGACCCCAAAGGAGCTCCTACGAGCAGTACTTC

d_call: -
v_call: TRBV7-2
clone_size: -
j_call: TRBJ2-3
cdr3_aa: CASLNLRRENTDTQYF
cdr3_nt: TGTGCCAGCCTCAACCTACGGCGGGAAAACACAGATACGCAGTATTTT

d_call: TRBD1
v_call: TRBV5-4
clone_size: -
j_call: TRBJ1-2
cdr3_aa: CASSSPTGGNGGYTF
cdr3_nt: TGTGCCAGCAGCTCCCCGACAGGGGGTAATGGTGGCTACACCTTC

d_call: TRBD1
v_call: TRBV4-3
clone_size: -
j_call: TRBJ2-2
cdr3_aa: CASSRQGAQNTGELFF
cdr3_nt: TGCGCCAGCAGCCGACAGGGGGCGCAGAACACCGGGGAGCTGTTTTTT

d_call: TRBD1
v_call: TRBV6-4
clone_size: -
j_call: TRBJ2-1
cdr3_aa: CASNAGTGEVNEQFF
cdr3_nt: TGTGCCAGCAACGCCGGGACAGGGGAAGTCAATGAGCAGTTCTTC

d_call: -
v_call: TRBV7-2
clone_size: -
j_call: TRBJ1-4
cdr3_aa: CASSLRARGRESTNEKLFF
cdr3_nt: TGTGCCAGCAGCTTGCGGGCGCGGGGGCGGGAGTCAACTAATGAAAAACTGTTTTTT

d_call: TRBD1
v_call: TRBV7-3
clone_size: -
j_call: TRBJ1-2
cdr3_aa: CASSSTGPGYTF
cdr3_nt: TGTGCCAGCAGCTCGACAGGGCCCGGCTACACCTTC

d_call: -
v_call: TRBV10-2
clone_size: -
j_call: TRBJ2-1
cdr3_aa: CASSARVEQFF
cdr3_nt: TGCGCCAGCAGTGCCCGGGTCGAGCAGTTCTTC

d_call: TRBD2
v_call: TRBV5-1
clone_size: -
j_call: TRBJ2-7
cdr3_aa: CASSPDGGSSYEQYF
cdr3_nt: TGCGCCAGCAGCCCGGACGGGGGGAGCTCCTACGAGCAGTACTTC

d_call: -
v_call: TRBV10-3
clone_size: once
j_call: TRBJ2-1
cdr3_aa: CAINVAGRSNNEQFF
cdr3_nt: TGTGCCATCAACGTCGCGGGACGATCGAACAATGAGCAGTTCTTC

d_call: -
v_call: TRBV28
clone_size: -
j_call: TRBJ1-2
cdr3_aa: CASSPQGYGYTF
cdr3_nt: TGTGCCAGCAGTCCCCAGGGCTATGGCTACACCTTC

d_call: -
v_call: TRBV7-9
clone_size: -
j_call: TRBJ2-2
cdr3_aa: CASSLGGRDTGELFF
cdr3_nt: TGTGCCAGCAGCTTAGGGGGCCGGGACACCGGGGAGCTGTTTTTT

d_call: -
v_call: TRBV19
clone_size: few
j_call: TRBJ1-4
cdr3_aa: CASSITHRSEKLFF
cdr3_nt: TGTGCCAGTAGTATCACCCATCGGAGTGAAAAACTGTTTTTT

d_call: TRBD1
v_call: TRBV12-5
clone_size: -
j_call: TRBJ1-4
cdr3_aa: CASGLPWTGNEKLFF
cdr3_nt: TGTGCTAGTGGTTTGCCCTGGACAGGGAATGAAAAACTGTTTTTT

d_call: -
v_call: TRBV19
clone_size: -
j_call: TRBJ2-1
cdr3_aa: CASSIFAGMGEQFF
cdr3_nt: TGTGCCAGTAGTATTTTCGCGGGGATGGGGGAGCAGTTCTTC

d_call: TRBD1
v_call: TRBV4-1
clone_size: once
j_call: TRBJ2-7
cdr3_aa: CASRVGQGNYEQYF
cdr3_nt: TGCGCCAGCAGGGTGGGACAGGGGAACTACGAGCAGTACTTC

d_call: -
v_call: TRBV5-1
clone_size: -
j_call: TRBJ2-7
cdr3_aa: CASSPRGVVAYEQYF
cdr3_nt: TGCGCCAGCAGCCCCAGGGGGGTCGTCGCCTACGAGCAGTACTTC

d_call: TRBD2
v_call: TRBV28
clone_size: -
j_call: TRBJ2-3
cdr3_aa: CASSSLAGGVDTQYF
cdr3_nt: TGTGCCAGCAGTTCACTAGCGGGAGGAGTGGATACGCAGTATTTT

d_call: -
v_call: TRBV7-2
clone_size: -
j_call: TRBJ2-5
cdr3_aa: CASSLVGGRVGETQYF
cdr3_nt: TGTGCCAGCAGCTTAGTAGGGGGGAGGGTAGGAGAGACCCAGTACTTC

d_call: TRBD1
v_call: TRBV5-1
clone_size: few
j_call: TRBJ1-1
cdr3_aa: CASRGQGVSEAFF
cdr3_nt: TGCGCCAGCAGAGGACAGGGTGTTTCTGAAGCTTTCTTT

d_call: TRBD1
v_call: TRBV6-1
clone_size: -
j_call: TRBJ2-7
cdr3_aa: CASSVRDREHEQYF
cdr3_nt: TGTGCCAGCAGTGTGAGGGACAGAGAGCACGAGCAGTACTTC

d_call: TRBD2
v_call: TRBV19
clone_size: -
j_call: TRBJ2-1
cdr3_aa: CASSIQLAGGPNEQFF
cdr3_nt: TGTGCCAGTAGTATTCAACTAGCGGGAGGGCCGAATGAGCAGTTCTTC

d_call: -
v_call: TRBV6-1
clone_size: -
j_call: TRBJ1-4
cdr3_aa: CASQGGGPPNEKLFF
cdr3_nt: TGTGCCAGTCAAGGGGGGGGACCTCCTAATGAAAAACTGTTTTTT